This T cell receptor beta chain emerged from a study of cytomegalovirus exposure and HLA in healthy donors. For the study at large: The roughly 100 million unique TCR beta sequences, from some 170 million T cells, were found by an earlier analysis.

General study results and limits: Common viral pathogens were later found to be apparently linked to several of the most significant clusters. V- and J-gene trimming of TCR beta was linked (in a later analysis) to a missense DCLRE1C variant.

The PCR had 60 Vbeta and 13 Jbeta primers. Assay used: immunoSEQ multiplex PCR; TCRdb lists only in-frame clones, some missing. The repertoire has some 150,000 clones, around 82% of them found once; the top ten carry under 8%. This clone appeared once. Its antigen is unknown. Sequencing was carried out using PBMCs. The sequence was obtained from a woman aged 50 to 65 in good health and CMV-seropositive.

Here the CDR3 DNA reads TGTGCCAGCAGCTTACAGGGGGGCAACTATGGCTACACCTTC. Amino acid sequence: CASSLQGGNYGYTF. The chain couples TRBV7-2 to TRBJ1-2; 7 bases map to TRBD1. The germline gives CDR1 SGHTA, CDR2 FQGNSA. V dropped 2 bases and J dropped 2; count of bases not matched to a gene: 2. The CDR3 extends over 14 amino acids.